Following are 22 T cell receptor beta chains from one sample sequenced in a study of cytomegalovirus exposure and HLA in healthy donors. PCR used 60 Vbeta primers and 13 Jbeta primers. Assay used: immunoSEQ multiplex PCR; TCRdb lists only in-frame clones, some missing. This table has 150,000 to 200,000 clones, approximately 80% appearing once. The sequenced sample was PBMCs. The receptors derive from a male donor in good health and CMV-seropositive.

The chain carries TRBV4-3 and TRBJ2-3; 7 nucleotides align to TRBD1. J gave up 2 bases and V 4 bases, and 6 bases lay outside the gene matches. CDR3 length: 15 amino acids. Germline assignment: CDR1 LGHNA and CDR2 YSLEER. The CDR3: CASSPDRANTDTQYF. CDR3 in DNA: TGCGCCAGCAGCCCTGACAGGGCCAACACAGATACGCAGTATTTT.

V gene TRBV10-1 combines with J gene TRBJ2-2; maybe TRBD2 (5 bases). With 2 bases removed from V and 1 base from J, the gap between germline ends came to 8 bases. The CDR3 is made up of 15 amino acids. Germline values: CDR1 WNHNN, CDR2 SYGVQD (reference sequence). This CDR3 is CASSENGVNTGELFF. CDR3 bases: TGCGCCAGCAGTGAGAACGGGGTGAACACCGGGGAGCTGTTTTTT.

J is TRBJ1-2 and V is TRBV19; D unclear. This CDR3 is 11 amino acids long. Trimming removed 6 bases from V and 4 bases from J, with 6 bases in between. Germline assignment: CDR1 LNHDA and CDR2 SQIVND (reference sequence). CDR3 protein: CASRRSYGYTF. As DNA, the CDR3 is TGTGCCAGTAGGCGATCCTATGGCTACACCTTC.

V is TRBV2 and J is TRBJ1-1; the match to TRBD1 covers 9 bases. Germline-derived CDR1 and CDR2 are SNHLY and FYNNEI. The CDR3 sequence is 14 residues long. The V segment lost 6 bases and the J segment 2 bases; nucleotides outside the gene matches: 4. The CDR3 coding sequence is TGTGCCAGCAGCGTGACAGGGGGTAACACTGAAGCTTTCTTT. Translation: CASSVTGGNTEAFF. The variable domain in full, completed from reference TRBV2 and TRBJ1-1, reads EPEVTQTPSHQVTQMGQEVILRCVPISNHLYFYWYRQILGQKVEFLVSFYNNEISEKSEIFDDQFSVERPDGSNFTLKIRSTKLEDSAMYFCASSVTGGNTEAFFGQGTRLTVV.

The chain combines TRBV4-1 with TRBJ2-5, with D possibly TRBD2 on 6 matching bases. The germline V gene encodes CDR1 MGHRA and CDR2 YSYEKL. The CDR3 spans 14 residues. The V gene lost 1 base and the J gene lost 5 bases, with 11 bases spanning the gap. The CDR3 sequence: CASSQGHGTETQYF. CDR3 sequence (DNA): TGCGCCAGCAGCCAAGGACACGGGACTGAGACCCAGTACTTC.

This clone was seen more than once but under ten times. The genes are TRBV5-1 and TRBJ2-5; 15 bases match TRBD2. The germline gives CDR1 SGHRS, CDR2 YFSETQ. The CDR3 is made up of 17 amino acids. V dropped 4 bases and J dropped 5; count of bases not matched to a gene: 9. The CDR3 loop reads CASSPGLAGGTLETQYF. CDR3 coding DNA: TGCGCCAGCAGCCCAGGACTAGCGGGAGGGACGTTGGAGACCCAGTACTTC.

The rearrangement links TRBV2 to TRBJ2-5; possibly TRBD2 for D (5 bases). The DNA end favors TRBJ2-7, so the J call may be wrong. Germline V gives CDR1 SNHLY, CDR2 FYNNEI. This CDR3 has 13 amino acids. DNA for the CDR3: TGTGCCCTCCGACGGGAATACGTTGACGAGCAGTACTTC. Protein: CALRREYVDEQYF.

This chain links TRBV11-2 with TRBJ1-3, with TRBD1 matching 8 bases. Germline CDR1 is SGHAT and CDR2 is FQNNGV. The V gene end was trimmed by 5 bases and the J gene end by 1 base; junction bases not matched to a gene: 4. The CDR3 length is 15 residues. CDR3 amino acids: CASSGQGPSGNTIYF. The CDR3 coding sequence is TGTGCCAGCAGCGGACAGGGACCTTCTGGAAACACCATATATTTT.

V is TRBV6-6 and J is TRBJ1-1; no reliable D call. The CDR3 has 14 residues. V was cut by 5 bases and J by 1 base, with 11 bases left in between. CDR1 MNHNY and CDR2 SVGAGI come from the germline V gene (reference sequence). CDR3 in DNA: TGTGCCAGCAGTCTCCGTAGCACGAACACTGAAGCTTTCTTT. This sequence encodes CASSLRSTNTEAFF.

The chain links TRBV5-1 to TRBJ2-5; 7 bases are shared with TRBD1. This CDR3 region has 16 residues. Germline CDR1 reads SGHRS; CDR2 reads YFSETQ. Losses at the gene ends were 3 bases for V and 4 bases for J; bases not matched to a gene: 12. The CDR3 DNA reads as TGCGCCAGCAGCTCGTCCGGGACAGCTTGGGGAGAGACCCAGTACTTC. Protein: CASSSSGTAWGETQYF.

CDR3 protein: CASSAGQGAGSRSPLHF. In DNA form, the CDR3 reads TGTGCCAGCAGTGCGGGACAGGGGGCGGGCAGTCGGTCACCCCTCCACTTT. The chain carries TRBV7-2 and TRBJ1-6, with TRBD1 identical over 12 bases. V shed 6 bases and J 10 bases; nucleotides not matched to a gene: 13. Germline-derived CDR1 and CDR2 are SGHTA and FQGNSA. There are 17 residues in the CDR3.

This rearrangement joins TRBV7-9 to TRBJ1-2; D is undetermined. Germline V gene data show CDR1 as SEHNR and CDR2 as FQNEAQ (reference sequence). The CDR3 consists of 13 residues. V dropped 7 bases and J dropped 2 bases, with 11 bases sitting between them. CDR3 in amino acids: CASTWEMNYGYTF. DNA for the CDR3: TGTGCCAGCACCTGGGAGATGAACTATGGCTACACCTTC.

This clone was found a few times. V and J are TRBV11-3 and TRBJ2-2, with 7 bases matching TRBD2. Germline lookup yields CDR1 SGHNT and CDR2 YENEEA. This CDR3 has 14 residues. V shed 4 bases, J shed 3 bases, and the junction held 2 bases outside the gene matches. The CDR3 is CASSSAGDTGELFF. DNA for the CDR3: TGTGCCAGCAGCTCGGCGGGAGACACCGGGGAGCTGTTTTTT.

J is TRBJ2-3 and V is TRBV5-8; 9 bases map to TRBD2. V dropped 2 bases and J dropped 7; count of bases not matched to a gene: 5. CDR1 is SGHTS and CDR2 is YDEGEE in the germline V gene. The CDR3 length is 14 residues. The CDR3 DNA reads TGTGCCAGCAGCTTCGGCGGGGGGGCGAATACGCAGTATTTT. This translates into CASSFGGGANTQYF.

The chain joins TRBV27 to TRBJ2-7; TRBD1 matches at 10 bases. V lost 7 bases, J lost 3 bases, and 12 bases stayed unmatched. Germline V CDR1 and CDR2: MNHEY, SMNVEV (reference sequence). There are 16 residues in the CDR3. DNA of the CDR3: TGTGCCAGCACCGGATTTACCGGGACAGGGGACTACGAGCAGTACTTC. This encodes CASTGFTGTGDYEQYF.

The chain joins TRBV6-5 to TRBJ1-3; D call uncertain. V lost 5 bases and J 4 bases, leaving 9 bases between the germline ends. CDR1 and CDR2 from the germline V gene are MNHEY and SVGAGI. The CDR3 consists of 13 residues. CDR3 DNA: TGTGCCAGCAGTCAAACCGCGGGAAACACCATATATTTT. It yields the protein CASSQTAGNTIYF.

In its sample, this clone was seen once. The gene calls are TRBV27 and TRBJ1-5; TRBD1 is a possible D gene (5 bases). V gave up 6 bases and J gave up 12 bases, with 15 bases separating them. CDR3 length: 12 residues. Per the germline V gene, CDR1 is MNHEY and CDR2 is SMNVEV (reference sequence). CDR3 nucleotides: TGTGCCAGCAGCACCCTCCTCGGGGGCCAGCATTTT. This sequence encodes CASSTLLGGQHF.

The chain combines TRBV5-1 with TRBJ1-2; a possible D gene is TRBD1 (5 bases). Germline V CDR1 and CDR2: SGHRS, YFSETQ. This CDR3 comprises 13 residues. The V and J ends lost 4 bases and 5 bases respectively, with 12 bases between them. The CDR3 DNA reads as TGCGCCAGCAGCCCGATCGACAGTTATGGCTACACCTTC. It specifies CASSPIDSYGYTF.

This rearrangement joins TRBV7-2 to TRBJ1-5, with TRBD1 as a possible D gene (5 bases). The germline CDR1 and CDR2 sequences are SGHTA and FQGNSA. Trimming took off 3 bases at V and 3 bases at J, with 18 bases between the two ends. This CDR3 spans 17 amino acids. DNA for the CDR3: TGTGCCAGCAGCTTCCAGGGTATAGGGGCCTACAATCAGCCCCAGCATTTT. This sequence encodes CASSFQGIGAYNQPQHF.

The CDR3 sequence is CSAMGQGFHGELFF. As DNA, the CDR3 is TGCAGCGCCATGGGGCAGGGGTTCCACGGGGAGCTGTTTTTT. V and J are TRBV29-1 and TRBJ2-2; a weak D match, TRBD1 (6 bases). The V gene lost 7 bases and the J gene lost 7 bases, with 19 bases spanning the gap. The CDR3 spans 14 residues. Germline values: CDR1 SQVTM, CDR2 ANQGSEA.

This rearrangement joins TRBV6-6 to TRBJ1-3, with D maybe TRBD1 (5 bases). Trimming shortened V by 6 bases and J by 0 bases, and 9 bases separated the two germline ends. CDR3 size: 14 residues. CDR1 is MNHNY and CDR2 is SVGAGI in the germline V gene (reference sequence). The CDR3 sequence: CASRGTVSGNTIYF. For the CDR3, the DNA is TGTGCCAGCAGGGGGACTGTCTCTGGAAACACCATATATTTT.

The V call is TRBV13, the J call TRBJ2-1; 13 bases match TRBD2. V dropped 5 bases and J dropped 5; count of bases not matched to a gene: 3. Germline CDR1 PRHDT, CDR2 FYEKMQ (reference sequence). This CDR3 contains 15 residues. CDR3 sequence: CASSRGLAGNNEQFF. CDR3 coding DNA: TGTGCCAGCAGCCGGGGACTAGCGGGGAACAATGAGCAGTTCTTC.